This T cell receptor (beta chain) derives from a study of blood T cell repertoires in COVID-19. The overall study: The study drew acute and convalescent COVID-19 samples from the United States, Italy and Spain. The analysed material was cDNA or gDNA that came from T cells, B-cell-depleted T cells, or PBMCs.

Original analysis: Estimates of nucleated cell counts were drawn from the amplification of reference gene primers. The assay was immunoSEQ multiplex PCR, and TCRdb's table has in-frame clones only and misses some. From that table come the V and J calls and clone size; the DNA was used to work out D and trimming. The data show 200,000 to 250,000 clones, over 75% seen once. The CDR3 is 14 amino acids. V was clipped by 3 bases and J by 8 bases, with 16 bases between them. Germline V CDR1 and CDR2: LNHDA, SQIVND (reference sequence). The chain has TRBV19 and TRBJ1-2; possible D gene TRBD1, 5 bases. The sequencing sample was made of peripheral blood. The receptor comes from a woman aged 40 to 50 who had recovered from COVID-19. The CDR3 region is CASSMGPGTLGYTF. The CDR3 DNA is TGTGCCAGTAGTATGGGGCCAGGGACTCTCGGCTACACCTTC.